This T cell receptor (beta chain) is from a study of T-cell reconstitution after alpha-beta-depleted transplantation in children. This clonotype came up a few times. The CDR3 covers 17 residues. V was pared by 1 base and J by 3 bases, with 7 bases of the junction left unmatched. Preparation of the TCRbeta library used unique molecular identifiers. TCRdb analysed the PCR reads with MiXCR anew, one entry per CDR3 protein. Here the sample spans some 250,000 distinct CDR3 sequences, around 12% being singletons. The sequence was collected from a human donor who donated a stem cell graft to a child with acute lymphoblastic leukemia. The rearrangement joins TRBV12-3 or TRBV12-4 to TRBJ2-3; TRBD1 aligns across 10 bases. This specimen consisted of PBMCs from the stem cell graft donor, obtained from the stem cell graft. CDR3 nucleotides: TGTGCCAGCAGTTTAGGACAGGGGGCGGTTGAAACAGATACGCAGTATTTT. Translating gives CASSLGQGAVETDTQYF.